This TCR beta chain was sequenced during a study of shared clonotypes between healthy human individuals. Study as a whole: Donors, aged 18 to 49, were a couple of women and three men.

Study observations and caveats: The authors sampled blood alone, and tissue repertoires likely differ.

With respect to this clone: Its antigen remains unknown.

Germline-derived CDR1 and CDR2 are LNHDA and SQIVND (reference sequence). The CDR3 length is 15 residues. The V gene lost 1 base and the J gene lost 8 bases, with 14 bases spanning the gap. TCRdb's table, derived via immunoSEQ multiplex PCR, lists solely in-frame clones and lacks some. This table has 2 million to 3 million clones, approximately 90% appearing once. The clonotype was recovered from a man younger than 35 in good health. Sequencing used naive CD4+ T cells sorted from blood. Subset in this sample: CD45RA+ positively selected. The chain has TRBV19 and TRBJ1-4, with D possibly matching TRBD1 (5 bases). This chain's CDR3 is CASSIGGSIGEKLFF. CDR3 sequence (DNA): TGTGCCAGTAGTATAGGGGGGAGTATTGGAGAAAAACTGTTTTTT.